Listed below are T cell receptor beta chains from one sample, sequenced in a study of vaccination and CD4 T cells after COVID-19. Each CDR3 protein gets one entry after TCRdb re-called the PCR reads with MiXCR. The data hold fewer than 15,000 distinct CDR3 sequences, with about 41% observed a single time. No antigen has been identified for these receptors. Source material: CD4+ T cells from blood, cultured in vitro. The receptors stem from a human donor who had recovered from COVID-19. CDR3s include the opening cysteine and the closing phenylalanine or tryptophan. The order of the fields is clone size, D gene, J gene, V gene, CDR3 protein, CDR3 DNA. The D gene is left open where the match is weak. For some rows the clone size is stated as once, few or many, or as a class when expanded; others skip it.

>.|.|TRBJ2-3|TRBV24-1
CATSDLQQGLGTDTQYF
TGTGCCACCAGTGATTTGCAACAGGGATTGGGCACAGATACGCAGTATTTT
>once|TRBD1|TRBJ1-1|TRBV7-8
CATTRDRGENTEAFF
TGTGCCACCACCCGGGACAGGGGGGAGAACACTGAAGCTTTCTTT
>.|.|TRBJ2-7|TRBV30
CAWSVQSGYEQYF
TGTGCCTGGAGTGTACAATCGGGTTACGAGCAGTACTTC
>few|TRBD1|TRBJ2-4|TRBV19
CASYRQGENIQYF
TGTGCCAGCTACCGACAGGGCGAAAACATTCAGTACTTC
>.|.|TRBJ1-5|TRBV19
CASSIISFYSNQPQHF
TGTGCCAGTAGTATAATAAGCTTTTATAGCAATCAGCCCCAGCATTTT
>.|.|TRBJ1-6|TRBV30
CAWNRILYNSPLHF
TGTGCCTGGAACAGGATACTCTATAATTCACCCCTCCACTTT
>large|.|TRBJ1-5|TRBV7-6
CASSLGVSRGGQPQHF
TGTGCCAGCAGCTTAGGAGTTAGTCGGGGCGGTCAGCCCCAGCATTTT
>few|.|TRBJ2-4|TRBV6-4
CASDTGRNIQYF
TGTGCCAGCGACACGGGCAGAAACATTCAGTACTTC
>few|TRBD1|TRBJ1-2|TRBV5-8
CASSLSIQGARYYGYTF
TGTGCCAGCAGCTTAAGTATCCAGGGGGCGCGCTACTATGGCTACACCTTC
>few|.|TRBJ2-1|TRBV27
CASSFGAGSKEQFF
TGTGCCAGCAGTTTTGGGGCAGGGAGTAAGGAGCAGTTCTTC
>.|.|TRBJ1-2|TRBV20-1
CSARVTIPGYTF
TGCAGTGCTAGAGTGACTATTCCTGGCTACACCTTC
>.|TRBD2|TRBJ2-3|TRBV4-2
CASSQRTGGGSSTDTQYF
TGTGCCAGCAGCCAACGGACGGGAGGGGGGTCTAGCACAGATACGCAGTATTTT
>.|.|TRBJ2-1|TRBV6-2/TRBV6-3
CASKPGLRAGEQFF
TGTGCCAGCAAGCCGGGACTCCGAGCCGGTGAGCAGTTCTTC
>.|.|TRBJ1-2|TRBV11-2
CASSFNPGANYGYTF
TGTGCCAGCAGCTTTAACCCAGGGGCTAACTATGGCTACACCTTC
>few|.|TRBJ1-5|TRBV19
CASTNTVGLYSNQPQHF
TGTGCCAGTACCAACACGGTCGGACTCTATAGCAATCAGCCCCAGCATTTT
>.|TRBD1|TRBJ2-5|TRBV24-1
CATSETGTGNRETQYF
TGTGCCACCAGTGAAACCGGGACAGGGAACAGAGAGACCCAGTACTTC
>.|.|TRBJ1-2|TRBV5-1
CASSFLQTSNYGYTF
TGCGCCAGCAGCTTTTTACAAACCTCTAACTATGGCTACACCTTC
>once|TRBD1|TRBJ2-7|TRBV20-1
CSAGDRGRYEQYF
TGCAGTGCCGGGGACAGGGGAAGGTACGAGCAGTACTTC
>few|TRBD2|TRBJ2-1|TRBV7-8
CASSRSGTSGSYEQFF
TGTGCCAGCAGCAGGTCCGGGACTAGCGGGAGCTATGAGCAGTTCTTC
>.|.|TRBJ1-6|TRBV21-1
CASRSEDRENNSPLHF
TGTGCCAGCAGGAGTGAGGACAGGGAGAATAATTCACCCCTCCACTTT
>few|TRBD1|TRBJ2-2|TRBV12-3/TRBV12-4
CASRQGETGELFF
TGTGCCAGCAGGCAGGGGGAGACCGGGGAGCTGTTTTTT
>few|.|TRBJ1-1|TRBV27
CASSFQGLNTEAFF
TGTGCCAGCAGTTTTCAGGGGCTGAACACTGAAGCTTTCTTT
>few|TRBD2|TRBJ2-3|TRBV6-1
CASSEIGGGLVTDTQYF
TGTGCCAGCAGTGAAATTGGCGGGGGACTTGTCACAGATACGCAGTATTTT
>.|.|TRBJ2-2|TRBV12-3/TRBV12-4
CASSFLGAGTGELFF
TGTGCCAGCAGCTTCCTGGGGGCGGGCACCGGGGAGCTGTTTTTT